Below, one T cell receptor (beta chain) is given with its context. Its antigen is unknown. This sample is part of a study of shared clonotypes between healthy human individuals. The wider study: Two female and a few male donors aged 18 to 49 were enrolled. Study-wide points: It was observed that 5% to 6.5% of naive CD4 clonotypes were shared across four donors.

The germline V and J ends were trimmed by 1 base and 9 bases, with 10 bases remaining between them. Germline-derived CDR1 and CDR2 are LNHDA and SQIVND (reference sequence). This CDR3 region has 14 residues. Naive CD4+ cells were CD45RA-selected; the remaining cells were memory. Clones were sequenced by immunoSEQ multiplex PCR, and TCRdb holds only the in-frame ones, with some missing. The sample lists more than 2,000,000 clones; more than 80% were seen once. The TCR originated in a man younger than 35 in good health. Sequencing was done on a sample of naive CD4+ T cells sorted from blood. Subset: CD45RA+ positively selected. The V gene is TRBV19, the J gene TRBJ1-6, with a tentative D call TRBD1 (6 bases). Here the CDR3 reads CASSIVSGASPLHF. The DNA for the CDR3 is TGTGCCAGTAGTATAGTTTCAGGGGCTTCACCCCTCCACTTT.